This is a list of T cell receptor beta chains from one sample in a study of beta chain features in type 1 diabetes. Sequenced by immunoSEQ multiplex PCR; TCRdb stores in-frame clones only, minus some. The profile shows hundreds of thousands of clones, around an eighth of them singletons. The sample was naive CD4+ T cells from blood. Receptors originate from a man aged 18-30 years with type 1 diabetes. Both conserved end residues are part of each CDR3. Fields, in order: CDR3 length, V gene, clone size, D gene, J gene, CDR3 protein, CDR3 DNA. The D gene is left open where the match is weak. The size entry is marked missing in some rows and otherwise reads once, few, many or a size class.

CDR3 length: 14; V gene: TRBV10-3; clone size: few; D gene: .; J gene: TRBJ2-5; CDR3 protein: CAIKWEARAETQYF; CDR3 DNA: TGTGCCATCAAATGGGAGGCTAGGGCGGAGACCCAGTACTTC
CDR3 length: 12; V gene: TRBV29-1; clone size: few; D gene: .; J gene: TRBJ1-1; CDR3 protein: CSVQTDNTEAFF; CDR3 DNA: TGCAGCGTCCAAACAGATAACACTGAAGCTTTCTTT
CDR3 length: 13; V gene: TRBV18; clone size: .; D gene: .; J gene: TRBJ2-5; CDR3 protein: CASSPLPRETQYF; CDR3 DNA: TGTGCCAGCTCCCCTCTCCCCCGGGAGACCCAGTACTTC
CDR3 length: 14; V gene: TRBV15; clone size: few; D gene: .; J gene: TRBJ1-2; CDR3 protein: CATSRGPGIYGYTF; CDR3 DNA: TGTGCCACCAGCAGAGGCCCGGGGATCTATGGCTACACCTTC
CDR3 length: 17; V gene: TRBV12-5; clone size: .; D gene: TRBD1; J gene: TRBJ2-1; CDR3 protein: CASGLEGKTDRVVEQFF; CDR3 DNA: TGTGCTAGTGGTTTGGAGGGGAAAACGGACAGGGTGGTTGAGCAGTTCTTC
CDR3 length: 12; V gene: TRBV29-1; clone size: .; D gene: TRBD1; J gene: TRBJ1-2; CDR3 protein: CSVSTGDYGYTF; CDR3 DNA: TGCAGCGTCTCGACAGGGGACTATGGCTACACCTTC
CDR3 length: 14; V gene: TRBV7-2; clone size: .; D gene: TRBD2; J gene: TRBJ2-3; CDR3 protein: CASSGRGGLDTQYF; CDR3 DNA: TGTGCCAGCAGCGGACGCGGGGGGCTGGATACGCAGTATTTT
CDR3 length: 14; V gene: TRBV5-1; clone size: few; D gene: .; J gene: TRBJ1-4; CDR3 protein: CASSLGTVNEKLFF; CDR3 DNA: TGCGCCAGCAGCTTGGGGACAGTCAATGAAAAACTGTTTTTT
CDR3 length: 13; V gene: TRBV29-1; clone size: few; D gene: TRBD1; J gene: TRBJ1-2; CDR3 protein: CSVGDLDRDGYTF; CDR3 DNA: TGCAGCGTTGGGGATTTAGACAGGGATGGCTACACCTTC
CDR3 length: 13; V gene: TRBV30; clone size: few; D gene: .; J gene: TRBJ2-5; CDR3 protein: CAWVTVAQETQYF; CDR3 DNA: TGTGCCTGGGTGACGGTGGCTCAAGAGACCCAGTACTTC
CDR3 length: 15; V gene: TRBV7-9; clone size: few; D gene: .; J gene: TRBJ1-4; CDR3 protein: CASSLASGETEKLFF; CDR3 DNA: TGTGCCAGCAGCTTAGCGTCAGGGGAAACTGAAAAACTGTTTTTT
CDR3 length: 12; V gene: TRBV28; clone size: .; D gene: .; J gene: TRBJ1-2; CDR3 protein: CASTQINYGYTF; CDR3 DNA: TGTGCCAGCACTCAAATAAACTATGGCTACACCTTC
CDR3 length: 13; V gene: TRBV30; clone size: .; D gene: TRBD1; J gene: TRBJ1-5; CDR3 protein: CAWSQTGLQPQHF; CDR3 DNA: TGTGCCTGGAGTCAGACAGGGCTTCAGCCCCAGCATTTT
CDR3 length: 14; V gene: TRBV19; clone size: few; D gene: .; J gene: TRBJ2-7; CDR3 protein: CASSKSAGTYEQYF; CDR3 DNA: TGTGCCAGTAGTAAGTCGGCAGGGACCTACGAGCAGTACTTC